This T cell receptor (beta chain) was captured in a study of T cells after somatic rescue of genetic block. Only in-frame clones appear in the TCRdb table, and some are missing; sequencing was by immunoSEQ multiplex PCR. Of approximately 70,000 clones detected, roughly 91% appear once; the ten largest clones hold roughly 2.8%. This clone was detected only once. Germline assignment: CDR1 SGHDT and CDR2 YYEEEE. This CDR3 is built from 14 residues. V was pared by 1 base and J by 3 bases, with 3 bases of the junction left unmatched. Sequenced material: peripheral blood mononuclear cells (PBMCs). The V and J genes are TRBV5-6 and TRBJ2-7; TRBD2 agrees at 8 bases. The TCR was taken from a man younger than 45. The CDR3 reads CASSLRGGDYEQYF. In DNA, the CDR3 is TGTGCCAGCAGCTTGCGGGGGGGAGACTACGAGCAGTACTTC. The full variable domain, with the rest looked up from reference TRBV5-6 and TRBJ2-7, is DAGVTQSPTHLIKTRGQQVTLRCSPKSGHDTVSWYQQALGQGPQFIFQYYEEEERQRGNFPDRFSGHQFPNYSSELNVNALLLGDSALYLCASSLRGGDYEQYFGPGTRLTVT.